This T cell receptor beta chain was sequenced during a study of response to subunit inactivated influenza vaccine. Per germline, CDR1 MNHEY and CDR2 SMNVEV (reference sequence). This CDR3 region has 16 residues. V was cut by 2 bases and J by 2 bases, with 13 bases left in between. TCRdb analysed the RT-PCR reads with MiXCR anew, one entry per CDR3 protein. The sample contains about 650,000 distinct CDR3 sequences, around 13% of which appear only once. Here the sequenced sample was PBMCs from blood, taken around 15 days before vaccination. J is TRBJ2-1 and V is TRBV27; tentative D call: TRBD2 (5 bases). This receptor was taken from a man in his fifties who received an inactivated influenza vaccine. The CDR3 protein is CASSLISGVTYNEQFF. In DNA form, the CDR3 reads TGTGCCAGCAGTTTAATCAGCGGAGTCACCTACAATGAGCAGTTCTTC.